The 28 T cell receptor beta chains below were found in one sample sequenced in a study of blood T cell repertoires in COVID-19. The repertoire was sequenced with immunoSEQ multiplex PCR; TCRdb's copy has only in-frame clones and lacks some. The data hold about 110,000 clones, with over 60% observed a single time. The sequenced sample consisted of peripheral blood. These receptors originate from a woman aged 80 or over with acute or convalescent COVID-19.

The V gene is TRBV19, the J gene TRBJ2-2; 8 bases fit TRBD2. Germline V gene sequence: CDR1 LNHDA, CDR2 SQIVND (reference sequence). The CDR3 covers 18 residues. After removal of 4 bases from V and 4 bases from J, the junction contained 14 bases not matched to a gene. The CDR3 protein is CASSRLAGGLTLTGELFF. CDR3 DNA: TGTGCCAGTAGTAGGCTGGCGGGGGGCTTAACACTCACCGGGGAGCTGTTTTTT.

This clone was detected a few times. The chain has TRBV29-1 and TRBJ1-1, with 11 nucleotides matching TRBD1. CDR3 length: 15 amino acids. Trimming removed 6 bases from V and 4 bases from J; junction bases left unmatched: 10. In germline, CDR1 is SQVTM, CDR2 ANQGSEA. CDR3: CSVGQRTGGGTEAFF. CDR3 DNA sequence: TGCAGCGTCGGGCAGAGGACAGGGGGCGGCACTGAAGCTTTCTTT.

Only one count was recorded for this clone. The rearrangement joins TRBV11-2 to TRBJ1-4, with 7 bases fitting TRBD1. The CDR3 extends over 15 amino acids. The germline gives CDR1 SGHAT, CDR2 FQNNGV. V gave up 5 bases and J gave up 8 bases; unmatched junction bases: 11. CDR3 in DNA: TGTGCCAGCAGCCCCGGACAGGTCCGGAACGAAAAACTGTTTTTT. Protein: CASSPGQVRNEKLFF.

This clone was seen more than once but under ten times. Mismatch with germline at one junction end may stem from a read error. V and J are TRBV4-2 and TRBJ2-2, with TRBD2 matching over 11 bases. The length of the CDR3 is 19 residues. The germline V gene encodes CDR1 LGHNA and CDR2 YNFKEQ. The CDR3 bases are TGTGCCAGCAGTCAAGCTAGCGGGGGGTTCCTCGGGAACACCGGGGAGCTGTTTTTT. This codes for CASSQASGGFLGNTGELFF.

V is TRBV18 and J is TRBJ2-7, with 8 bases lining up with TRBD1. From germline, CDR1 is KGHSH and CDR2 LQKENI. J gave up 9 bases and V 3 bases, and 4 bases lay outside the gene matches. CDR3 size: 12 residues. DNA for the CDR3: TGTGCCAGCTCACCGGACGACAGGGGGCAGTACTTC. Protein: CASSPDDRGQYF.

This clone has a count of ten or more. The chain carries TRBV20-1 and TRBJ1-2; maybe TRBD1 (6 bases). From germline, CDR1 is DFQATT and CDR2 SNEGSKA (reference sequence). The germline V and J ends were trimmed by 6 bases and 8 bases, with 13 bases remaining between them. CDR3 length: 11 residues. The CDR3 nucleotides read TGCAGTGCCAGACAGGCTCAGGGCTACACCTTC. Its protein is CSARQAQGYTF.

This sequence joins TRBV5-5 and TRBJ2-2, with D tentatively TRBD2 (7 bases). The ends were cut back, 5 bases at V and 5 bases at J, with 22 bases in the middle. CDR1 and CDR2 (germline): SGHKS, YYEKEE (reference sequence). This CDR3 has 17 residues. The CDR3 DNA sequence: TGTGCCAGCAGTAATTCAGGGCGGGGGCCTTCGACCGGGGAGCTGTTTTTT. Its protein is CASSNSGRGPSTGELFF.

The chain combines TRBV12-3 or TRBV12-4 with TRBJ1-2; the D is unclear. The CDR3 runs 12 residues. The V end lost 6 bases, the J end lost 7 bases, and 12 bases lay between the germline ends. The CDR3 DNA follows: TGTGCCAGCAGCCCCGCGGTAGGTGGCTACACCTTC. Its protein is CASSPAVGGYTF.

The V call is TRBV9, the J call TRBJ2-5; D is perhaps TRBD1 (6 bases). This CDR3 spans 14 amino acids. The V gene's germline CDR1 is SGDLS and CDR2 YYNGEE. Trimming took 4 bases from V and 2 from J, leaving 12 bases between them. As DNA, the CDR3 is TGTGCCAGCAGCACTCCTGGACAGCAAGAGACCCAGTACTTC. As protein: CASSTPGQQETQYF.

The V call is TRBV3-1 (or the pseudogene TRBV3-2), the J call TRBJ2-1; TRBD2 matches at 11 bases. V shed 5 bases, J shed 4 bases, and the junction held 7 bases outside the gene matches. Germline V gene sequence: CDR1 LGHDT, CDR2 YNNKEL (reference sequence). This CDR3 contains 16 residues. CDR3 nucleotides: TGTGCCAGCAGCTCTAGCGGGGGGACTACTTACAATGAGCAGTTCTTC. Translation: CASSSSGGTTYNEQFF.

The genes are TRBV11-2 and TRBJ1-2, with no clear D. Trimming cost V 4 bases and J 1 base, with 7 bases left between them. There are 13 residues in the CDR3. Germline loops: CDR1 SGHAT, CDR2 FQNNGV. The CDR3 coding sequence is TGTGCCAGCAGCTCCGGGATTAACTATGGCTACACCTTC. Amino acids: CASSSGINYGYTF.

The chain recombines TRBV5-1 with TRBJ2-1, with D perhaps matching TRBD2 (6 bases). Germline-derived CDR1 and CDR2 are SGHRS and YFSETQ. CDR3 length: 15 residues. V was pared by 4 bases and J by 2 bases, with 13 bases between. DNA for the CDR3: TGCGCCAGCAGCCCGGGGGTTGAGACCTACAATGAGCAGTTCTTC. It yields the protein CASSPGVETYNEQFF.

This clone was observed a handful of times. The chain joins TRBV19 to TRBJ2-2; 12 nucleotides match TRBD2. Germline V gene lookup returns CDR1 LNHDA and CDR2 SQIVND (reference sequence). Trimming at V came to 4 bases and at J to 5 bases, leaving 5 bases not matched to a gene. CDR3 size: 16 residues. The CDR3 region has the DNA TGTGCCAGTAGTAAGACTAGCGGGGGAATAACCGGGGAGCTGTTTTTT. This translates into CASSKTSGGITGELFF.

The rearrangement joins TRBV7-2 to TRBJ2-7; D remains unclear. There are 13 residues in the CDR3. Germline assignment: CDR1 SGHTA and CDR2 FQGNSA. The ends were cut back, 1 base at V and 2 bases at J, with 6 bases in the middle. The DNA for the CDR3 is TGTGCCAGCAGCTTAGGAGTCACCTACGAGCAGTACTTC. Translating gives CASSLGVTYEQYF.

The J gene is TRBJ2-7, the V gene TRBV21-1; TRBD2, the table's D call, lacks a check against the DNA. TRBV21-1 is a listed pseudogene. The length of the CDR3 is 12 residues. CDR3 sequence reads: CASTLGEREQYF. In nucleotides, the CDR3 is TGTGCCAGCACCCTAGGTGAGAGGGAGCAGTACTTC.

In this sample, this clone turned up once. The chain couples TRBV11-2 to TRBJ2-2, with TRBD1 matching 9 bases. The CDR3 extends over 16 amino acids. Germline CDR1 SGHAT, CDR2 FQNNGV. Germline trimming cut 5 bases from V and 4 bases from J; bases unmatched to any gene: 8. The CDR3 protein is CASSRDRVESTGELFF. CDR3 sequence (DNA): TGTGCCAGCAGCCGGGACAGGGTCGAGAGCACCGGGGAGCTGTTTTTT.

The V gene is TRBV2, the J gene TRBJ1-2; 7 bases fit TRBD1. Unmatched junction bases numbered 13, after V lost 8 bases and J lost 7 bases. This CDR3 is built from 14 residues. CDR1 and CDR2 (germline): SNHLY, FYNNEI. The CDR3 DNA follows: TGTGCCAGCCTAAAAGGGGGCGCAGGTAGTGGCTACACCTTC. Translated, it gives CASLKGGAGSGYTF.

CDR3: CSASQSDRGHYEQYF. CDR3 sequence (DNA): TGCAGTGCTAGTCAATCGGACAGGGGACACTACGAGCAGTACTTC. V gene TRBV20-1 combines with J gene TRBJ2-7; the match to TRBD1 covers 9 bases. Germline CDR1 DFQATT, CDR2 SNEGSKA (reference sequence). V trimming: 3 bases; J trimming: 3 bases; junction bases outside the gene matches: 9. The CDR3 has 15 amino acids.

This chain uses TRBV20-1 with TRBJ2-5; 7 nucleotides line up with TRBD2. This CDR3 has 11 amino acids. The junction had 0 bases not matched to a gene; V was cut back by 6 bases and J by 2 bases. Germline loops: CDR1 DFQATT, CDR2 SNEGSKA (reference sequence). The DNA of the CDR3 is TGCAGTGCAGCGGGACAAGAGACCCAGTACTTC. It encodes CSAAGQETQYF.

The genes are TRBV11-1 and TRBJ2-5; D possibly corresponds to TRBD2 (5 bases). The CDR3 length is 16 residues. Trimming took off 2 bases at V and 4 bases at J, with 17 bases between the two ends. Germline V gene lookup returns CDR1 SGHAT and CDR2 FQDESV (reference sequence). This CDR3 is CASSLRWMGEGETQYF. Here the CDR3 DNA reads TGTGCCAGCAGCTTACGATGGATGGGAGAGGGAGAGACCCAGTACTTC.

V is TRBV5-1 and J is TRBJ2-5; 9 nucleotides agree with TRBD2. V shed 4 bases, J shed 1 base, and the junction held 5 bases outside the gene matches. Germline CDR1 SGHRS, CDR2 YFSETQ. The CDR3 contains 15 residues. The CDR3 protein is CASSPAGGLQETQYF. The CDR3 DNA is TGCGCCAGCAGCCCAGCGGGAGGTCTCCAAGAGACCCAGTACTTC.

The chain links TRBV10-3 to TRBJ2-7; D is uncertain. The CDR3 runs to 11 residues. Germline V CDR1 and CDR2: ENHRY, SYGVKD. The germline V and J ends were trimmed by 3 bases and 4 bases, with 4 bases remaining between them. In DNA, the CDR3 is TGTGCCATCAGTGACCGTTACGAGCAGTACTTC. This sequence encodes CAISDRYEQYF.

This clone was recorded once. The chain carries TRBV12-3 or TRBV12-4 and TRBJ1-2; perhaps TRBD1 as D (5 bases). The CDR3 loop spans 12 amino acids. V was clipped by 3 bases and J by 7 bases, with 9 bases between them. The CDR3 DNA is TGTGCCAGCAGTTTTGCGGGGGGTGGCTACACCTTC. The encoded protein is CASSFAGGGYTF.

The V gene is TRBV7-9, the J gene TRBJ1-5; D possibly corresponds to TRBD1 (5 bases). This CDR3 contains 16 residues. Germline CDR1 is SEHNR and CDR2 is FQNEAQ (reference sequence). V lost 5 bases and J 2 bases, leaving 16 bases between the germline ends. The CDR3 region is CASSLDNEGGNQPQHF. DNA for the CDR3: TGTGCCAGCAGCCTGGATAATGAAGGGGGCAATCAGCCCCAGCATTTT.

This chain connects TRBV30 to TRBJ1-3; maybe TRBD1 (5 bases). Looked up from germline, CDR1 is GTSNPN and CDR2 is SVGIG (reference sequence). Trimming cost V 4 bases and J 0 bases, with 13 bases left between them. This CDR3 contains 15 residues. The CDR3 DNA sequence: TGTGCCTGGATCCTCGGCAGGGCCTCTGGAAACACCATATATTTT. Translating it yields CAWILGRASGNTIYF. Based on the CDR3 plus reference TRBV30 and TRBJ1-3, the full variable domain is SQTIHQWPATLVQPVGSPLSLECTVEGTSNPNLYWYRQAAGRGLQLLFYSVGIGQISSEVPQNLSASRPQDRQFILSSKKLLLSDSGFYLCAWILGRASGNTIYFGEGSWLTVV.

The V gene is TRBV29-1, the J gene TRBJ2-6; possibly TRBD1 for D (6 bases). The CDR3 runs 17 residues. Germline V gives CDR1 SQVTM, CDR2 ANQGSEA. V gave up 4 bases and J gave up 1 base, with 17 bases separating them. The chain's CDR3 is CSVVGQTSQSGANVLTF. CDR3 in DNA: TGCAGCGTTGTAGGACAGACGTCCCAATCTGGGGCCAACGTCCTGACTTTC.

The V call is TRBV7-8, the J call TRBJ2-7, with D perhaps TRBD2 (5 bases). Germline lookup yields CDR1 SGHVS and CDR2 FQNEAQ. Deletions cut 2 bases from V and 7 bases from J, with 15 bases between. The CDR3 runs 14 residues. CDR3: CASSLLIHTGEQYF. CDR3 coding DNA: TGTGCCAGCAGCTTATTAATCCATACGGGAGAGCAGTACTTC.

The J gene is TRBJ2-7, the V gene TRBV11-2; D ambiguous. CDR1 and CDR2 from the germline V gene are SGHAT and FQNNGV. With 5 bases removed from V and 4 bases from J, the gap between germline ends came to 12 bases. This CDR3 is 13 amino acids long. CDR3 loop: CASSPGSEYEQYF. Written as DNA, the CDR3 is TGTGCCAGCAGCCCCGGGTCAGAATACGAGCAGTACTTC.